This T cell receptor beta chain was obtained from a study of T cells after posttransplantation cyclophosphamide. Broader study findings: TRB overlap between skin or GI tissue T cells and blood was limited. Recipient CMV seropositivity and CMV reactivation strongly tracked TRB clonality. Donor-recipient repertoire similarity was low at 1-2 months, rising over year one.

Some clones are missing from TCRdb's copy, which holds only in-frame ones; the method was immunoSEQ multiplex PCR. Altogether around 37,000 clones are present, roughly 73% being singletons, with the ten largest covering roughly 8.1%. Worth noting for this clone: The antigen is not known.

Germline assignment: CDR1 LGHNA and CDR2 YSLEER. CDR3 length: 13 residues. V was shortened by 3 bases and J by 2 bases, with 8 bases between the two germline ends. Treatment was busulfan-fludarabine conditioning, a marrow graft, and cyclophosphamide on days +3 and +4. The source is a female patient in her thirties or forties who received an allogeneic stem cell transplant from a related donor, was CMV-positive, and had no GVHD. T cells may partly derive from the graft donor. The source was CD4+ T cells sorted from blood, collected 1903 days after a stem cell transplant with posttransplant cyclophosphamide. The chain recombines TRBV4-3 with TRBJ2-7, with D possibly matching TRBD1 (5 bases). CDR3 region: CASSHRVAYEQYF. For the CDR3, the DNA is TGCGCCAGCAGCCACAGGGTCGCCTACGAGCAGTACTTC.